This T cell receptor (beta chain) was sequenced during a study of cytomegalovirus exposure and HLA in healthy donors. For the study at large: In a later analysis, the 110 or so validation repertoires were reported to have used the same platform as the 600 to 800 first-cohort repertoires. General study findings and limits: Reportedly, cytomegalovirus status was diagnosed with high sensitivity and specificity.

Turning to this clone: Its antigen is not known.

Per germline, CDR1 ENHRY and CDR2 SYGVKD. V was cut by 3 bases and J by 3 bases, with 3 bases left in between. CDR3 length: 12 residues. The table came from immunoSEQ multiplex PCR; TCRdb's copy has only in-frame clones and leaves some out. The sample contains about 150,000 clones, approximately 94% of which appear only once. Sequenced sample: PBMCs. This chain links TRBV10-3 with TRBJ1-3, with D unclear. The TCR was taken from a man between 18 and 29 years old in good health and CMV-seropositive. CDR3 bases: TGTGCCATCAGTGACGGTGGAAACACCATATATTTT. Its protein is CAISDGGNTIYF.